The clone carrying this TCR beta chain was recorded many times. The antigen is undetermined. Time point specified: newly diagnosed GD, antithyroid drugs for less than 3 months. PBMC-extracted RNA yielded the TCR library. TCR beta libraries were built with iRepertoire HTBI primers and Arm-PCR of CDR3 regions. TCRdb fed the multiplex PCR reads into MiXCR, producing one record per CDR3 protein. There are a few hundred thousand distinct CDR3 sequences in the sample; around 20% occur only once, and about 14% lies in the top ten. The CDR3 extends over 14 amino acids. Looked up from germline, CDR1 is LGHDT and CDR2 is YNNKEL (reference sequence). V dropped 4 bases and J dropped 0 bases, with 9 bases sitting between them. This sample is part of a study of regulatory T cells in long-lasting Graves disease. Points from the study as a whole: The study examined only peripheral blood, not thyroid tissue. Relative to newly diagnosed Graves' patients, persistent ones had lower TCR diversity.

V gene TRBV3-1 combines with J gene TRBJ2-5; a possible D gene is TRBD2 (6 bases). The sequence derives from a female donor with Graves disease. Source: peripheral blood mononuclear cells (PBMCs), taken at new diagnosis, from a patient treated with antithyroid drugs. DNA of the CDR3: TGTGCCAGCAGCCTACGGGACTACCAAGAGACCCAGTACTTC. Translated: CASSLRDYQETQYF.